The rows below give T cell receptor beta chains drawn from one sample of a study of blood T cell repertoires in COVID-19. Clones were read by immunoSEQ multiplex PCR, and TCRdb kept only the in-frame ones, dropping some. Of about 140,000 clones detected, around 88% appear once; the ten largest clones hold around 5%. Sequencing used peripheral blood. These receptors were collected from a human donor in a cohort sampled during active COVID-19. Both conserved end residues are part of each CDR3. D genes are given only for firm matches. Rows give clone size only sometimes, using once, few, many, or a class for an expanded clone.

TRBJ1-4 | TRBV5-1 | TRBD1 | once | CASRAGGQGQLREKLFF | TGCGCCAGCAGAGCTGGGGGACAGGGACAACTACGGGAAAAACTGTTTTTT
TRBJ2-7 | TRBV30 | - | - | CAWSVIALEQYF | TGTGCCTGGAGTGTAATCGCGCTCGAGCAGTACTTC
TRBJ1-1 | TRBV2 | - | - | CASTRDIDTEAFF | TGTGCCAGCACCCGGGATATTGATACTGAAGCTTTCTTT
TRBJ1-6 | TRBV27 | - | - | CASTPTRGTYNSPLHF | TGTGCCAGCACCCCCACCCGGGGAACCTATAATTCACCCCTCCACTTT
TRBJ1-5 | TRBV19 | TRBD1 | - | CASTLTGGQPQHF | TGTGCCAGTACTTTAACAGGGGGCCAGCCCCAGCATTTT
TRBJ2-3 | TRBV19 | - | - | CASSIGPLRAREVADTQYF | TGTGCCAGTAGTATCGGGCCCCTCCGGGCTAGGGAGGTTGCAGATACGCAGTATTTT
TRBJ2-5 | TRBV4-1 | TRBD2 | - | CASSQASASGRETQYF | TGCGCCAGCAGCCAAGCATCGGCTAGCGGGAGAGAGACCCAGTACTTC
TRBJ2-7 | TRBV30 | TRBD1 | - | CAWSALEWTGKDEQYF | TGTGCCTGGAGTGCTCTTGAGTGGACAGGGAAGGACGAGCAGTACTTC
TRBJ2-3 | TRBV7-9 | TRBD2 | once | CASSWGGTSTDTQYF | TGTGCCAGCAGCTGGGGGGGTACTAGCACAGATACGCAGTATTTT
TRBJ2-3 | TRBV28 | - | - | CASRLVRAGRQYF | TGTGCCAGCAGACTCGTTCGGGCAGGGCGGCAGTATTTT
TRBJ1-1 | TRBV5-8 | - | - | CASSARGGSDRTEAFF | TGTGCCAGCAGCGCCCGGGGGGGTTCGGATCGAACTGAAGCTTTCTTT